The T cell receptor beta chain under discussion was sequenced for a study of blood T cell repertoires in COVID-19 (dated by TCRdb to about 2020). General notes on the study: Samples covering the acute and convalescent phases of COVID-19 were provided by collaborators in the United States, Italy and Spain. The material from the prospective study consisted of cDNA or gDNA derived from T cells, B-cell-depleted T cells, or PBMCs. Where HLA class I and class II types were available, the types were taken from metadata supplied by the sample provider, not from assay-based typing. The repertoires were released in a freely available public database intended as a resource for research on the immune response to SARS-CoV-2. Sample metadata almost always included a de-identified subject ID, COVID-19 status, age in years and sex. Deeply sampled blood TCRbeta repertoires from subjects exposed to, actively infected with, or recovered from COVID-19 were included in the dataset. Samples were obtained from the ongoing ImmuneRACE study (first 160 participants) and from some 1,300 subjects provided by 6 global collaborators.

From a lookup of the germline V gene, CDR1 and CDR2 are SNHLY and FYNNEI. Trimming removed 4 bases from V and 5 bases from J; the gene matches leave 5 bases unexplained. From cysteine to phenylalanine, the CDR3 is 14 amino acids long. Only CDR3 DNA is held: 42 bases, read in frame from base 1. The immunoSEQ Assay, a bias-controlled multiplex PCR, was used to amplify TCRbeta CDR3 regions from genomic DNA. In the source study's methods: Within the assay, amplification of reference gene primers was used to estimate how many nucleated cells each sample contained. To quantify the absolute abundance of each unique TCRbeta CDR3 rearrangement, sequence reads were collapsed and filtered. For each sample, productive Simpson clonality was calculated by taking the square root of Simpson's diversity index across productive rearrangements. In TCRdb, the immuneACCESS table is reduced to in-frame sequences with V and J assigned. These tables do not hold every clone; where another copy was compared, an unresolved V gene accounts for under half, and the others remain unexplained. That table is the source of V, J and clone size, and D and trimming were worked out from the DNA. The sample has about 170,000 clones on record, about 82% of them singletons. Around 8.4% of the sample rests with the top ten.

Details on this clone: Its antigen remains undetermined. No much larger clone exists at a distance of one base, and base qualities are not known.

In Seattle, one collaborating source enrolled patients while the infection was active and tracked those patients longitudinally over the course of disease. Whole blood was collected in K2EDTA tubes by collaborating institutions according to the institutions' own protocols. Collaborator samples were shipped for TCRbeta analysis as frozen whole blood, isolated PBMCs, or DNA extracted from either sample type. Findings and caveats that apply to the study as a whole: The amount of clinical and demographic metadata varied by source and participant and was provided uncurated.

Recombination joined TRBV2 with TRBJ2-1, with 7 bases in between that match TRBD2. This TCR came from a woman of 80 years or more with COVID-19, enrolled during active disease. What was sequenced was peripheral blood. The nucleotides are TGTGCCAGCAGTGCTCTCGCGGGGGACAATGAGCAGTTCTTC. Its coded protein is CASSALAGDNEQFF.